A selection of T cell receptor beta chains follows, all from one sample in a study of metastatic and nonmetastatic thyroid tumors. TCRdb reanalyzed the PCR reads via MiXCR. The data contain 6,000 to 8,000 clones, roughly 30% of them singletons. Input material: adjacent normal tissue. These receptors originate from a female donor with papillary thyroid cancer or a benign thyroid nodule (not recorded which). Some clones in this sample may be carry-over from other donors' samples. CDR3s include the opening cysteine and the closing phenylalanine or tryptophan. The order of the fields is CDR3 DNA, CDR3 protein, D gene, clone size, J gene, V gene. The D gene is left open where the match is weak. Not every row has a clone size; where given, it reads once, few, many or a size class.

TGTGCCAGCAGTTACAGACAGGGGGCCCTGGTAATCGAGCAGTACTTC,CASSYRQGALVIEQYF,TRBD1,NA,TRBJ2-7,TRBV6-5
TGCGCCAGCCGGGACTCCCAAGCCCACGAGCAGTACTTC,CASRDSQAHEQYF,NA,NA,TRBJ2-7,TRBV5-1
TGTCCCAGCATTGAGCGGGGCTTCTCCTACGAGCAGTACTTC,CPSIERGFSYEQYF,TRBD2,NA,TRBJ2-7,TRBV2
TGTGCCACCCGACAGGGATCCGGCTACACCTTC,CATRQGSGYTF,TRBD1,few,TRBJ1-2,TRBV11-1
TGTGCCAGCAGTTTGGGGGGGACCAACTCCTACGAGCAGTACTTC,CASSLGGTNSYEQYF,TRBD2,NA,TRBJ2-7,TRBV28
TGTGCTAGCAGCTATACTGATGACGGGGAGCTGTTTTTT,CASSYTDDGELFF,NA,many,TRBJ2-2,TRBV7-7
TGCGCCAGCAGCTTAGGGACTAGCGGGGGCACAGATACGCAGTATTTT,CASSLGTSGGTDTQYF,TRBD2,NA,TRBJ2-3,TRBV5-1
TGTGCTAGCAGTTTAGACAGTTTGAGCTACACCTTC,CASSLDSLSYTF,NA,NA,TRBJ1-2,TRBV12-3/TRBV12-4
TGTGCCAGCAGTTTAGGAGCGGGACTTGTCTACGAGCAGTACTTC,CASSLGAGLVYEQYF,TRBD2,NA,TRBJ2-7,TRBV27
TGTGCCAGCAGATCGGGGGGGGCCCAGAATGAGCAGTTCTTC,CASRSGGAQNEQFF,TRBD2,NA,TRBJ2-1,TRBV27
TGTGCCAGCAGTGATAGGACAGGGCACAATCAGCCCCAGCATTTT,CASSDRTGHNQPQHF,TRBD1,few,TRBJ1-5,TRBV2
TGCGCCAGCAGCTCGGAAGGGGGCAGGCTAGTCCATGAGCAGTTCTTC,CASSSEGGRLVHEQFF,TRBD1,NA,TRBJ2-1,TRBV5-1
TGTGCCAGCAGCTCGTATGAAAACACCATATATTTT,CASSSYENTIYF,NA,few,TRBJ1-3,TRBV7-8
TGTGCCAGCACCTCTGTACAGGTGAGTCACAATGAGCAGTTCTTC,CASTSVQVSHNEQFF,NA,NA,TRBJ2-1,TRBV12-3/TRBV12-4
TGCAGCGTTGGGCAGGGAGGGGATACGCAGTATTTT,CSVGQGGDTQYF,TRBD2,NA,TRBJ2-3,TRBV29-1
TGTGCCAGCAGCACAGCTAGCGGGGGGGACGGGGAGCTGTTTTTT,CASSTASGGDGELFF,TRBD2,NA,TRBJ2-2,TRBV11-3
TGTGCCAGCAGCTTCGGCGGGCTATCCGCCTACGAGCAGTACTTC,CASSFGGLSAYEQYF,NA,few,TRBJ2-7,TRBV7-8
TGCGCCAGCAGCCTCGGAGGGCCCGCGGGTGAAGCTTTCTTT,CASSLGGPAGEAFF,NA,NA,TRBJ1-1,TRBV5-1
TGTGACATCTGCGGGACAGATACGCAGTATTTT,CDICGTDTQYF,NA,NA,TRBJ2-3,TRBV6-1
TGTGCCAGCAGCCATGGACAGGCCCTATATGGCTACACCTTC,CASSHGQALYGYTF,TRBD1,NA,TRBJ1-2,TRBV11-3
TGCAGTGCTACTCAGGCAGGCGGAGGCAATCAGCCCCAGCATTTT,CSATQAGGGNQPQHF,NA,NA,TRBJ1-5,TRBV20-1
TGTGCCAGCAGTTTAAGGGGCCCGGGATATAATTCACCCCTCCACTTT,CASSLRGPGYNSPLHF,NA,large,TRBJ1-6,TRBV27
TGTGCCAGCAGTTTAGCGAGTCAGTACGGGGAGCTGTTTTTT,CASSLASQYGELFF,NA,NA,TRBJ2-2,TRBV12-3/TRBV12-4
TGTGCCAGCAGTTTGCCAGCCTACAATGAGCAGTTCTTC,CASSLPAYNEQFF,NA,medium-sized,TRBJ2-1,TRBV28
TGCAGTGCCTCGAGTGGTCGGGGGTTAGACAATGAGCAGTTCTTC,CSASSGRGLDNEQFF,NA,NA,TRBJ2-1,TRBV20-1
TGCAGTGCTAGAGGGCCTGACAGGATGGACGACGAGCAGTACTTC,CSARGPDRMDDEQYF,NA,once,TRBJ2-7,TRBV20-1
TGTGCCAGCAGCAACCCTTGGGACAGGGGTTGTGGCTACACCTTC,CASSNPWDRGCGYTF,TRBD1,NA,TRBJ1-2,TRBV7-6
TGTGCCAGCAGTTATCCCACTAGCGGGGTCTACAATGAGCAGTTCTTC,CASSYPTSGVYNEQFF,TRBD2,few,TRBJ2-1,TRBV6-2/TRBV6-3
TGTGACATCACAGCGAACACTGTAGCTTTCTTT,CDITANTVAFF,NA,NA,TRBJ1-1,TRBV2
TGTGCCAGCAGTGAATTTAGCGACAGGGGCGAAGGCTACACCTTC,CASSEFSDRGEGYTF,TRBD1,NA,TRBJ1-2,TRBV6-1
TGTGCCAGCAGCTTAGAGGCAGTGAAAACTGAAGCCTTATTT,CASSLEAVKTEALF,NA,NA,TRBJ1-1,TRBV7-6
TGTGCCATCATTGATTCGTACAACGGCGGTGATGAGCAGTTCTTC,CAIIDSYNGGDEQFF,NA,NA,TRBJ2-1,TRBV10-3
TGTGCCAGCAGTGTAAGGGAACCCTACGAGCAGTACTTC,CASSVREPYEQYF,NA,NA,TRBJ2-7,TRBV2
TGTGCCAGCAGCCCTGGGGACCGGGGGAACTATGGCTACACCTTC,CASSPGDRGNYGYTF,NA,NA,TRBJ1-2,TRBV5-6
TGCGCCAGCAGCGTCAGGGGGCCTGGAAACACCATATATTTT,CASSVRGPGNTIYF,TRBD1,medium-sized,TRBJ1-3,TRBV4-1
TGTGCCAGCAGTATGGGGACAGGGAGGAATTCACCCCTCCACTTT,CASSMGTGRNSPLHF,TRBD1,NA,TRBJ1-6,TRBV6-1
TGTGCCAGCAGCCACCCAGCGGGGGACACAGATACGCAGTATTTT,CASSHPAGDTDTQYF,TRBD2,NA,TRBJ2-3,TRBV11-1
TGTGCCAGCAGTCGTGCATCGGACACCGTGGAGCTGTTTTTT,CASSRASDTVELFF,NA,NA,TRBJ2-2,TRBV6-1
TGTGCCAGCAGCTTACGATCCATCTACGAGCAGTACTTC,CASSLRSIYEQYF,NA,few,TRBJ2-7,TRBV11-3
TGTGCCACCAGTGACCGGACAGGGACTCCTAACGAGCAGTACTTC,CATSDRTGTPNEQYF,TRBD1,few,TRBJ2-7,TRBV24-1
TGCGCCAGCAGCTTGGCAGGGGCCCACGAGCAGTACTTC,CASSLAGAHEQYF,NA,NA,TRBJ2-7,TRBV5-1
TGTGCCAGCAGCTTGGACTTCTACGAGCAGTACTTC,CASSLDFYEQYF,NA,many,TRBJ2-7,TRBV5-6
TGTGCCAGTACCATCGAGCCTCTGAACACTGAAGCTTTCTTT,CASTIEPLNTEAFF,NA,few,TRBJ1-1,TRBV19
TGCGCCAGCTTGTGGAGCTATATCGGGGAGCTGTTTTTT,CASLWSYIGELFF,NA,NA,TRBJ2-2,TRBV5-1
TGTGCCAGCATCCAAAGGACCCCCTACGAGCAGTACTTC,CASIQRTPYEQYF,NA,few,TRBJ2-7,TRBV6-2/TRBV6-3
TGTGCCAGCAGCCCCCGCGCAGGGGAGGATCAGCCCCAGCATTTT,CASSPRAGEDQPQHF,NA,NA,TRBJ1-5,TRBV9
TGTGCTAGTGGTTTGGCCACCACTAGCGGGGGGGCTGGAGAGACCCAGTACTTC,CASGLATTSGGAGETQYF,TRBD2,many,TRBJ2-5,TRBV12-5
TGTGCCTGGACCCGAGGGGGCGTAGCGGGAGCGGGAGATACGCAGTATTTT,CAWTRGGVAGAGDTQYF,TRBD2,NA,TRBJ2-3,TRBV30
TGCAGTGCTAGTTTATCAGGGTCCTACGAGCAGTACTTC,CSASLSGSYEQYF,NA,once,TRBJ2-7,TRBV20-1
TGTGCCAGCTCACCAGTGGGGTATTCCTTCAATGAGCAGTTCTTC,CASSPVGYSFNEQFF,NA,NA,TRBJ2-1,TRBV18
TGTGCCAGCAGCCGGACAATACGAAACACCGGGGAGCTGTTTTTT,CASSRTIRNTGELFF,NA,few,TRBJ2-2,TRBV27